Shown below are 5 T cell receptor beta chains from a single sample sequenced in a study of T-cell memory formation after mild COVID-19 (dated by TCRdb to the early 2020s). Library preparation was by 5' RACE. The sequencing machine was an Illumina NovaSeq 6000. TCRdb passed the public sequencing reads through fastp at Q25 and MiXCR, retaining productive beta sequences. For every CDR3 protein sequence, its rows merge into one entry that carries the most common genes and DNA. The sample data list 400,000 to 500,000 distinct CDR3 sequences, and 15% to 25% of these were observed just once. The ten largest account for 8.4% of the sample. The sequenced material came from PBMCs or a T cell subset sorted from them (not recorded which). The receptors were sampled from an adult woman who had mild COVID-19 (a few samples of this study predate the infection). The sample titles of this study are shuffled in the database, so cell type and time point are left out; the donor was told from shared clones.

The chain recombines TRBV7-3 with TRBJ2-3; TRBD2 matches 7 bases. Germline CDR1 is SGHTA and CDR2 is FQGTGA. V lost 3 bases, J lost 5 bases, and 5 bases stayed unmatched. The CDR3 is 14 residues long. CDR3 nucleotide sequence: TGTGCCAGCAGCTTGGGGGGGGTCATAGATACGCAGTATTTT. It is translated as CASSLGGVIDTQYF.

The CDR3 loop is CSAKGLASLEQFF. In DNA, the CDR3 is TGCAGTGCTAAGGGACTAGCTTCTTTGGAGCAGTTCTTC. The chain is built from TRBV20-1 and TRBJ2-1, with 9 bases aligning to TRBD2. The CDR3 is made up of 13 amino acids. Trimming removed 4 bases from V and 10 bases from J; junction bases left unmatched: 8. In germline, CDR1 is DFQATT, CDR2 SNEGSKA (reference sequence).

This clonotype was seen a few times. This sequence joins TRBV20-1 and TRBJ2-2, with a tentative D call TRBD1 (6 bases). The CDR3 runs 15 residues. The germline gives CDR1 DFQATT, CDR2 SNEGSKA (reference sequence). The V end lost 4 bases, the J end lost 5 bases, and 17 bases lay between the germline ends. The CDR3 nucleotides read TGCAGTGCTATACGGGACACTAGATTAACCGGGGAGCTGTTTTTT. Its translation: CSAIRDTRLTGELFF.

The V call is TRBV6-1, the J call TRBJ2-4, with 8 bases that match TRBD1. This CDR3 spans 17 amino acids. Trimming at V came to 3 bases and at J to 4 bases, leaving 11 bases not matched to a gene. The germline V gene encodes CDR1 MNHNS and CDR2 SASEGT. The DNA of the CDR3 is TGTGCCAGCAGTGAGGTACAGGGGGAAATCGGGAAAAACATTCAGTACTTC. It is translated as CASSEVQGEIGKNIQYF.

This clonotype was recorded a few times. The chain has TRBV12-3 or TRBV12-4 and TRBJ1-1; maybe TRBD1 (5 bases). This CDR3 spans 14 amino acids. The ends were cut back, 8 bases at V and 7 bases at J, with 20 bases in the middle. CDR3 nucleotides: TGTGCCAGCGCTAGTCTTCTCCGACAGCATGAAGCTTTCTTT. It codes for CASASLLRQHEAFF.